This T cell receptor (beta chain) was observed in a study of brain T cells in children with intractable seizures. TCRdb's table, derived via immunoSEQ multiplex PCR, lists solely in-frame clones and lacks some. The data contain around 340,000 clones, over 90% of them singletons. The time point: blood from clinic visit 5 months post-surgery; TSC patient then seizure free. V lost 4 bases to trimming and J lost 6 bases; unmatched junction nucleotides: 12. The germline V gene has CDR1 SGDLS and CDR2 YYNGEE. The length of the CDR3 is 15 residues. This chain connects TRBV9 to TRBJ1-1; 7 positions match TRBD1. This sample comprised peripheral blood, obtained about 5 months after surgery. The receptor's source is a boy under two years old with tuberous sclerosis and intractable seizures. The CDR3 spells CASSPGTDLTPEAFF. DNA for the CDR3: TGTGCCAGCAGCCCAGGGACAGACCTAACGCCTGAAGCTTTCTTT.